This TCR beta chain was sequenced for a study of blood T cells in healthy people across ages (dated by TCRdb to between 2015 and 2016). Some background on the complete study: Template switching captured roughly one uniquely barcoded TCR beta cDNA molecule per two T cells in model experiments. To avoid experimental bias, donors of different ages were distributed randomly across sequencing lanes. The study analyzed two additional independent replicas of 1 million unique cDNA reads from the same blood draw for two donors, one aged 18 to 30 and one aged 80 or older. Age-related changes in TCR beta repertoire diversity were measured in the study by deep sequencing normalized with unique cDNA molecular identifiers. The donors were split into four age groups: young (average 16 years), middle-aged (about 40), aged (roughly 68) and long-lived (approximately 89).

V and J are trimmed by 2 bases and 3 bases, and the gene matches miss 12 bases of the junction. CDR1 is given as SGHTA and CDR2 as FQGNSA, both from the germline V gene. The CDR3 covers 17 residues, taking in both the cysteine and the phenylalanine. Only CDR3 DNA remains: 51 bases, in frame from the first base. Notes on this clonotype: Its antigen is unknown. It has no much larger one-base neighbor in the sample; base qualities were not kept.

The approximately 41 donors, aged 6 to 90 years, were systemically healthy Caucasian individuals from Russia. Roughly 9.5 milliliters of peripheral blood were drawn from each donor into EDTA-treated Vacutainer tubes. Ficoll-Paque density-gradient centrifugation was used to isolate PBMCs, with at least 6.5 million per sample. Total RNA was extracted from PBMCs with Trizol reagent, with at least 6 micrograms obtained per sample. For every donor, flow cytometry on a PBMC aliquot measured the percentage of naive CD45RAhigh/CD27high T cells. What the authors observed across the whole study: As age increased, observed TCR beta diversity per million T cells dropped in a roughly linear way, and a significant reduction was already evident by age 40. Estimates of total diversity based on one million sequenced T cells were considered lower bounds and underestimates. Because profiling used bulk unsorted PBMCs, naive and antigen-experienced compartments could not be compared conclusively. Observed TCR beta diversity correlated strongly with the percentage of naive T cells measured by flow cytometry. The CMV infection status of donors was not known, potentially confounding age-related changes in expanded clonotypes. Compared with the aged group, more naive CD4+ T cells, fewer expanded clones and increased TCR diversity were shown by the long-lived group, suggesting age selection.

The library was made by 5' RACE. These reads were obtained on an Illumina HiSeq 2500. A second PCR of about 6 to 11 cycles was performed with a sample-barcoded 5' primer and a J-beta primer mix. A template-switch 5' adaptor carrying 12 random nucleotides introduced a unique molecular identifier onto each TCR beta cDNA molecule. At least 2.5 million CDR3-containing paired-end reads were obtained from each sample. First-strand cDNA was synthesized from all RNA with the Mint cDNA synthesis kit, primed by a TRBC-specific oligonucleotide. Following uracil-DNA glycosylase treatment, all cDNA underwent a first 18-cycle PCR with the universal primers M1SS and BC2_uni_R. As for how the authors treated the data: For normalization, 1 million high-quality reads, each with a distinct molecular identifier, were randomly selected from each sample. Instead of being binned into consensus sequences, reads that shared molecular identifiers were thrown out. MiTCR, set to a Q25 quality threshold and the strictest error-elimination algorithm, was used for CDR3 identification, clonotype clustering and error correction. A nonparametric unseen species model with Euler transformation was used to estimate lower-bound total TCR beta diversity. TCRdb applied fastp at Q25 and MiXCR to the public reads, then kept only in-frame beta chains. Each entry merges the rows of one CDR3 protein and shows their most common DNA and genes. The V and J calls were not made by the authors but by TCRdb's processing. For this sample the table gives about 1.6 million distinct CDR3 sequences, of which roughly 32% were detected only once. The ten largest clones capture roughly 10% of the sample.

The rearrangement combines TRBV7-2 with TRBJ2-7, with 8 bases in between that match TRBD2. The TCR originated in a woman in her twenties or thirties in good health. Sequencing was done on a sample of blood. The CDR3 amino acid sequence is: CASSLRGRTSRIYEQYF. The nucleotide sequence is TGTGCCAGCAGCTTAAGGGGTCGGACTAGCCGGATCTACGAGCAGTACTTC. Where the CDR3 stops, the reference TRBV7-2 and TRBJ2-7 genes take over; the full variable domain is GAGVSQSPSNKVTEKGKDVELRCDPISGHTALYWYRQSLGQGLEFLIYFQGNSAPDKSGLPSDRFSAERTGGSVSTLTIQRTQQEDSAVYLCASSLRGRTSRIYEQYFGPGTRLTVT.